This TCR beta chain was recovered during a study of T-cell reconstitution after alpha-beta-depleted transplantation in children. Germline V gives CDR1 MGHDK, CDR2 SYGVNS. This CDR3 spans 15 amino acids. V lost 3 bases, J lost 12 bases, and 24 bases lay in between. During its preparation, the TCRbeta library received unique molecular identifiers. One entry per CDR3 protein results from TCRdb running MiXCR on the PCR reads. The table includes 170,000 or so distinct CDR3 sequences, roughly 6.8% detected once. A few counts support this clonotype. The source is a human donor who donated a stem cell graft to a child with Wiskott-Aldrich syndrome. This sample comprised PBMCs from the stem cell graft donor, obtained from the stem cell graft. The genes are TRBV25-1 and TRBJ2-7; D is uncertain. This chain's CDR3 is CASSDPTMGNEVLYF. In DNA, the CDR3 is TGTGCCAGCAGTGATCCCACCATGGGGAATGAGGTCTTGTACTTC.